The 32 T cell receptor beta chains listed next were all sequenced from one sample in a study of T cells in Graves' hyperthyroidism and ophthalmopathy. TCR beta CDR3 sequences were amplified from RNA transcripts. HTBI primers drove first-round RT-PCR of the TCR CDR3. Via MiXCR, TCRdb re-called the multiplex PCR reads, giving one row per CDR3 protein. The profile covers approximately 24,000 distinct CDR3 sequences, with 45% to 55% appearing a single time and approximately 25% taken by the ten largest. The source material was blood. All receptors come from a woman aged 40-49 years with Graves' hyperthyroidism that later progressed to Graves' ophthalmopathy.

This clonotype showed up just once. The chain recombines TRBV24-1 with TRBJ1-2, with 8 bases fitting TRBD1. The CDR3 covers 14 residues. The ends lost 7 bases at V and 5 bases at J; junction bases unmatched: 8. From germline, CDR1 is KGHDR and CDR2 SFDVKD. The DNA for the CDR3 is TGTGCCACCAGGGCACAGGGGGAGATTTATGGCTACACCTTC. This translates into CATRAQGEIYGYTF.

The chain recombines TRBV19 with TRBJ2-7, with 9 bases identical to TRBD1. The CDR3 spans 15 residues. Unmatched junction bases numbered 6, after V lost 5 bases and J lost 1 base. Germline lookup yields CDR1 LNHDA and CDR2 SQIVND (reference sequence). CDR3 sequence reads: CASSAPGQGSYEQYF. For the CDR3, the DNA is TGTGCCAGTAGTGCCCCGGGACAGGGATCCTACGAGCAGTACTTC.

This rearrangement joins TRBV29-1 to TRBJ1-2, with D possibly being TRBD1 (5 bases). V gave up 4 bases and J gave up 5 bases, with 14 bases separating them. The germline gives CDR1 SQVTM, CDR2 ANQGSEA. The CDR3 spans 13 residues. CDR3 region: CSVATGALYGYTF. The DNA for the CDR3 is TGCAGCGTTGCCACCGGGGCCTTATATGGCTACACCTTC.

This chain uses TRBV24-1 with TRBJ2-2, with D perhaps assigned TRBD1 or TRBD2 (5 bases each). CDR1 is KGHDR and CDR2 is SFDVKD in the germline V gene. V lost 12 bases and J 0 bases, leaving 10 bases between the germline ends. The CDR3 consists of 13 residues. The CDR3 is CAVGRANTGELFF. The CDR3 DNA reads TGTGCCGTGGGACGGGCGAACACCGGGGAGCTGTTTTTT.

Turning to this clonotype: Mismatch with germline at one junction end may stem from a read error. The J gene is TRBJ1-4, the V gene TRBV5-1; D is undetermined. CDR1 is SGHRS and CDR2 is YFSETQ in the germline V gene. The CDR3 totals 15 residues. The CDR3 DNA reads TGCGCCAGGAGCTTGGGCCCGCCGGCTAATGAAAAACTGTTCTTT. Protein product: CARSLGPPANEKLFF.

As concerns this clonotype: One base away lies a much larger clone, so this may be a sequencing read error. This rearrangement joins TRBV6-1 to TRBJ1-5; TRBD1 aligns across 7 bases. Germline V gives CDR1 MNHNS, CDR2 SASEGT. The CDR3 totals 15 residues. CDR3 protein: CAGSGNRGGNHPQHF. The DNA for the CDR3 is TGTGCCGGCAGTGGGAACAGGGGAGGCAATCATCCCCAGCATTTT.

About this clonotype: This may be a read error: a much more frequent sequence differs by one nucleotide. J is TRBJ2-1 and V is TRBV27; D is unclear. The CDR3 is made up of 15 amino acids. CDR1 and CDR2 from the germline V gene are MNHEY and SMNVEV (reference sequence). The V gene lost 2 bases and the J gene lost 5 bases, with 13 bases spanning the gap. The CDR3 DNA is TGTGCCAGCAGTTTACCCCCTAATCCCCACAATGAGCAGTTCTTC. This encodes CASSLPPNPHNEQFF.

Ten or more counts support this clonotype. The chain links TRBV5-1 to TRBJ2-5, with D maybe TRBD2 (6 bases). V dropped 4 bases and J dropped 2 bases, with 12 bases sitting between them. CDR1 is SGHRS, CDR2 YFSETQ, per germline. The CDR3 runs to 14 residues. CDR3 sequence: CASSPGGMQETQYF. The CDR3 DNA reads TGCGCCAGCAGCCCGGGCGGGATGCAAGAGACCCAGTACTTC.

The chain links TRBV4-1 to TRBJ1-5; D is unresolved. Germline-derived CDR1 and CDR2 are MGHRA and YSYEKL. V was pared by 0 bases and J by 1 base, with 4 bases between. The CDR3 loop spans 14 amino acids. The CDR3 is CASSQDRSNQPQHF. The DNA for the CDR3 is TGCGCCAGCAGCCAAGATCGAAGCAATCAGCCCCAGCATTTT.

This clonotype showed up just a few times. The rearrangement links TRBV27 to TRBJ2-7, with 11 bases matching TRBD2. The CDR3 sequence is 22 residues long. The V segment lost 2 bases and the J segment 0 bases; nucleotides outside the gene matches: 21. Germline lookup yields CDR1 MNHEY and CDR2 SMNVEV (reference sequence). CDR3 sequence: CASSLTRQGASSGRGYSYEQYF. For the CDR3, the DNA is TGTGCCAGCAGTTTAACCCGACAGGGAGCCAGTAGCGGGAGGGGCTACTCCTACGAGCAGTACTTC.

The J gene is TRBJ1-2, the V gene TRBV9; weak D call: TRBD1 (5 bases). CDR1 is SGDLS and CDR2 is YYNGEE in the germline V gene. Trimming took off 5 bases at V and 6 bases at J, with 8 bases between the two ends. The CDR3 runs 11 residues. The CDR3, as DNA: TGTGCCAGCAGGGGGGGAAATGGCTACACCTTC. Amino acid sequence: CASRGGNGYTF. Supplemented by reference TRBV9 and TRBJ1-2, the full variable domain reads DSGVTQTPKHLITATGQRVTLRCSPRSGDLSVYWYQQSLDQGLQFLIQYYNGEERAKGNILERFSAQQFPDLHSELNLSSLELGDSALYFCASRGGNGYTFGSGTRLTVV.

This clonotype is deemed medium-sized. The chain uses TRBV20-1 and TRBJ2-5, with 7 bases aligning to TRBD2. This CDR3 is built from 15 residues. Germline V gives CDR1 DFQATT, CDR2 SNEGSKA (reference sequence). Trimming at V came to 3 bases and at J to 4 bases, leaving 11 bases not matched to a gene. Written as DNA, the CDR3 is TGCAGTGCTAGTTCCCTAGCGGATCAGGGAGAGACCCAGTACTTC. Encoded protein: CSASSLADQGETQYF.

This clonotype was seen repeatedly, ten times or more. The V gene is TRBV5-4, the J gene TRBJ2-7; D tentatively reads TRBD1 or TRBD2 (5 bases each). This CDR3 has 15 residues. The germline V gene encodes CDR1 SGHNT and CDR2 YYREEE (reference sequence). The V and J ends lost 0 bases and 4 bases respectively, with 14 bases between them. DNA for the CDR3: TGTGCCAGCAGCTTGGCTGAGGGACCGTTATACGAGCAGTACTTC. Its protein product is CASSLAEGPLYEQYF.

This clonotype was observed once. V is TRBV15 and J is TRBJ2-7; 10 bases match TRBD1. V shed 0 bases, J shed 7 bases, and the junction held 6 bases outside the gene matches. CDR3 size: 15 residues. Germline loops: CDR1 LNHNV, CDR2 YYDKDF (reference sequence). CDR3 region: CATSREAGQGREQYF. The DNA for the CDR3 is TGTGCCACCAGCAGAGAGGCGGGACAGGGGCGAGAGCAGTACTTC.

This clonotype has more than one count but fewer than ten. The gene calls are TRBV7-6 and TRBJ1-3, with D unresolved. V was pared by 5 bases and J by 0 bases, with 5 bases between. The germline V gene has CDR1 SGHVS and CDR2 FNYEAQ. CDR3 length equals 13 residues. In DNA, the CDR3 is TGTGCCAGCAGCGCAAGCTCTGGAAACACCATATATTTT. This codes for CASSASSGNTIYF.

This clonotype was detected only a few times. The chain joins TRBV9 to TRBJ2-3; D unclear. The V gene's germline CDR1 is SGDLS and CDR2 YYNGEE. CDR3 length: 13 residues. Trimming shortened V by 0 bases and J by 0 bases, and 2 bases separated the two germline ends. The DNA for the CDR3 is TGTGCCAGCAGCGTAGATAGCACAGATACGCAGTATTTT. As protein: CASSVDSTDTQYF.

The gene calls are TRBV9 and TRBJ2-7, with a tentative D call TRBD1 (5 bases). Germline loops: CDR1 SGDLS, CDR2 YYNGEE. This CDR3 contains 14 residues. Trimming took 2 bases from V and 3 from J, leaving 12 bases between them. This CDR3 reads CASSVGQSDYEQYV. For the CDR3, the DNA is TGTGCCAGCAGCGTGGGGCAGAGTGACTACGAGCAGTACGTC.

The gene calls are TRBV7-2 and TRBJ1-5; D not certain. In germline, CDR1 is SGHTA, CDR2 FQGNSA. The CDR3 is made up of 14 amino acids. V was shortened by 3 bases and J by 2 bases, with 8 bases between the two germline ends. CDR3: CASSLGRGNQPQHF. The CDR3 DNA sequence: TGTGCCAGCAGCTTGGGGAGGGGCAATCAGCCCCAGCATTTT.

A few counts support this clonotype. The rearrangement uses TRBV29-1 and TRBJ1-2, with 9 nucleotides matching TRBD1. The V and J ends lost 7 bases and 2 bases, in that order; junction bases with no gene match: 8. The CDR3 totals 14 residues. CDR1 SQVTM and CDR2 ANQGSEA come from the germline V gene. For the CDR3, the DNA is TGCAGCGACTCAACCGGGACAGGGAACTATGGCTACACCTTC. Its translation is CSDSTGTGNYGYTF.

A single count supports this clonotype. The rearrangement uses TRBV5-1 and TRBJ2-7; D assignment may be TRBD1 or TRBD2 (6 bases each). The germline gives CDR1 SGHRS, CDR2 YFSETQ. V dropped 1 base and J dropped 5 bases, with 13 bases sitting between them. This CDR3 comprises 14 residues. CDR3 nucleotides: TGCGCCAGCAGCTTGTTAGGGGGACTCCACGAGCAGTACTTC. This gives the protein CASSLLGGLHEQYF. Filled out from reference TRBV5-1 and TRBJ2-7, the complete variable domain reads KAGVTQTPRYLIKTRGQQVTLSCSPISGHRSVSWYQQTPGQGLQFLFEYFSETQRNKGNFPGRFSGRQFSNSRSEMNVSTLELGDSALYLCASSLLGGLHEQYFGPGTRLTVT.

This clonotype appeared many times. The chain couples TRBV27 to TRBJ1-6; TRBD1 matches 11 bases. CDR1 is MNHEY, CDR2 SMNVEV, per germline (reference sequence). The CDR3 extends over 15 amino acids. V dropped 6 bases and J dropped 11; count of bases not matched to a gene: 9. DNA of the CDR3: TGTGCCAGCAGGATCCACGGGACAGGGGGGCCACCCCTCCACTTT. This gives the protein CASRIHGTGGPPLHF.

Of note for this clonotype: Relative to the germline gene, one junction end is altered; a read error may explain this. The chain uses TRBV6-5 and TRBJ2-7; tentative D call: TRBD1 (6 bases). Germline V gene data show CDR1 as MNHEY and CDR2 as SVGAGI. The CDR3 consists of 14 residues. CDR3 residues: CASRGQWNTGELYF. CDR3 bases: TGTGCCAGCAGAGGACAGTGGAACACCGGGGAGCTGTACTTC.

This clonotype showed up just a few times. The chain links TRBV24-1 to TRBJ2-1; D is perhaps TRBD2 (6 bases). This CDR3 comprises 14 residues. CDR1 and CDR2 (germline): KGHDR, SFDVKD. The germline V and J ends were trimmed by 5 bases and 4 bases, with 11 bases remaining between them. The CDR3 DNA reads TGTGCCACCAGTGCCACGCGGGGATACAATGAGCAGTTCTTC. Its translation: CATSATRGYNEQFF.

On this clonotype itself: It is likely a read error, because the conserved phenylalanine at the end of the CDR3 is missing. The V and J genes are TRBV20-1 and TRBJ1-1; possible D gene TRBD1, 5 bases. CDR1 and CDR2 from the germline V gene are DFQATT and SNEGSKA (reference sequence). Trimming left V 2 bases short and J 1 base short, with 11 bases between. The CDR3 extends over 14 amino acids. CDR3 residues: CSARKGTSNTEAFL. The CDR3 coding sequence is TGCAGTGCTAGAAAGGGGACTTCGAACACTGAAGCTTTCCTC.

V is TRBV19 and J is TRBJ2-6; D is uncertain. With 8 bases removed from V and 4 bases from J, the gap between germline ends came to 6 bases. The CDR3 consists of 12 residues. CDR1 is LNHDA and CDR2 is SQIVND in the germline V gene (reference sequence). CDR3 in DNA: TGTGCCAGTCGGTTGGGGGCCAACGTCCTGACTTTC. This gives the protein CASRLGANVLTF.

Concerning this clonotype itself: The CDR3 carries no conserved terminal phenylalanine or tryptophan, so it likely arises from a read error. The DNA is left out, because the CDR3 cannot be placed on it with certainty; the CDR3 is given as TCRdb lists it. The J gene is TRBJ1-3, the V gene TRBV20-1. CDR1 and CDR2 (germline): DFQATT, SNEGSKA (reference sequence). From its first to its last residue, the CDR3 has 9 amino acids. CDR3 amino acids: CSARAPGLA.

The CDR3 is CASSPSSDPRNEQYF. CDR3 DNA: TGCGCCAGCAGCCCGTCTAGCGATCCCCGAAACGAGCAGTACTTC. The gene calls are TRBV5-1 and TRBJ2-7; D is perhaps TRBD2 (6 bases). The CDR3 spans 15 residues. Germline lookup yields CDR1 SGHRS and CDR2 YFSETQ. Trimming removed 4 bases from V and 5 bases from J, with 19 bases in between.

This chain joins TRBV20-1 and TRBJ2-3; perhaps TRBD1 as D (7 bases). CDR1 and CDR2 (germline): DFQATT, SNEGSKA (reference sequence). The CDR3 contains 17 residues. Deletions cut 3 bases from V and 1 base from J, with 20 bases between. CDR3 bases: TGCAGTGCTAGCTCTGGGACTTCGAGGGGGCGCACAGATACGCAGTATTTT. Its translation is CSASSGTSRGRTDTQYF.

This clonotype was found a few times. This chain links TRBV20-1 with TRBJ2-5, with 8 bases lining up with TRBD2. The CDR3 totals 15 residues. Germline assignment: CDR1 DFQATT and CDR2 SNEGSKA (reference sequence). The V gene end was trimmed by 2 bases and the J gene end by 7 bases; junction bases not matched to a gene: 12. CDR3 in amino acids: CSARLGLAERSTQYF. CDR3 nucleotides: TGCAGTGCTAGACTAGGACTAGCTGAAAGATCGACCCAGTACTTC.

The gene calls are TRBV19 and TRBJ2-1; TRBD2 agrees at 13 bases. Trimming removed 6 bases from V and 4 bases from J; junction bases left unmatched: 3. This CDR3 comprises 15 residues. Germline CDR1 is LNHDA and CDR2 is SQIVND (reference sequence). The CDR3 sequence is CASSRLAGGYNEQFF. The CDR3, as DNA: TGTGCCAGTAGCCGACTAGCGGGAGGATACAATGAGCAGTTCTTC. Using reference TRBV19 and TRBJ2-1 for the parts outside the CDR3, the full variable domain is DGGITQSPKYLFRKEGQNVTLSCEQNLNHDAMYWYRQDPGQGLRLIYYSQIVNDFQKGDIAEGYSVSREKKESFPLTVTSAQKNPTAFYLCASSRLAGGYNEQFFGPGTRLTVL.

The table lists this clonotype with a few counts. The genes are TRBV10-3 and TRBJ1-5; TRBD1 is a possible D gene (5 bases). CDR1 ENHRY and CDR2 SYGVKD come from the germline V gene. Trimming pared 10 bases from V and 2 bases from J, leaving 15 bases between. There are 14 residues in the CDR3. DNA of the CDR3: TGTGCCACCAACCGGGACGGACGCAATCAGCCCCAGCATTTT. Translated: CATNRDGRNQPQHF.

This clonotype has ten or more counts. The chain employs TRBV5-4 and TRBJ2-7; 9 bases match TRBD1. V lost 4 bases to trimming and J lost 4 bases; unmatched junction nucleotides: 9. There are 15 residues in the CDR3. Germline values: CDR1 SGHNT, CDR2 YYREEE (reference sequence). The CDR3 DNA reads TGTGCCAGCAGCAACCCGGGACAGGGTATTTACGAGCAGTACTTC. Protein product: CASSNPGQGIYEQYF.